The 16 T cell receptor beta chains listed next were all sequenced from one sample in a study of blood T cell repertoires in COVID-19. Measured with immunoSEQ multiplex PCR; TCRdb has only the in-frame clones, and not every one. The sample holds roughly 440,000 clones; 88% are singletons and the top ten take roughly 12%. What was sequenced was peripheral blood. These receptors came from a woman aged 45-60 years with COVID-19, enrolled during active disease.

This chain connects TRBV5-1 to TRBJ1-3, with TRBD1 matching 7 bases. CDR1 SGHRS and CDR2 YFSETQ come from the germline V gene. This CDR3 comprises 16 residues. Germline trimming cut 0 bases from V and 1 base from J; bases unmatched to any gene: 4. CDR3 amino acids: CASSLVDRSSGNTIYF. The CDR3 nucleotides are TGCGCCAGCAGCTTGGTGGACAGGTCGTCTGGAAACACCATATATTTT.

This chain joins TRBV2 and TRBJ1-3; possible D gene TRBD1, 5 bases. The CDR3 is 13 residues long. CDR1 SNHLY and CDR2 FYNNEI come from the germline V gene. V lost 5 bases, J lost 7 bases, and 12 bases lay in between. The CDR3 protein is CASSQGQLNTIYF. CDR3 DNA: TGTGCCAGCAGTCAGGGCCAGCTTAACACCATATATTTT.

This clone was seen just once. CDR3 DNA sequence: TGTGCCAGCAGTCCGGGGGACTTATGGAACTACGAGCAGTACTTC. Amino acid sequence: CASSPGDLWNYEQYF. The chain recombines TRBV27 with TRBJ2-7, with D possibly being TRBD2 (6 bases). Germline CDR1 reads MNHEY; CDR2 reads SMNVEV (reference sequence). The CDR3 runs 15 residues. Trimming removed 5 bases from V and 3 bases from J, with 17 bases in between.

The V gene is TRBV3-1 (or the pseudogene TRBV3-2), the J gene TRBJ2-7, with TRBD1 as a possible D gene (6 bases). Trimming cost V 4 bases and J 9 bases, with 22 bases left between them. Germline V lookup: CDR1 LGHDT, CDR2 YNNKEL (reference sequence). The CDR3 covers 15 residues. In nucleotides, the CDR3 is TGTGCCAGCAGCCTCAATTCTAAACAGGGTGCCGTGCAGTACTTC. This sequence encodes CASSLNSKQGAVQYF.

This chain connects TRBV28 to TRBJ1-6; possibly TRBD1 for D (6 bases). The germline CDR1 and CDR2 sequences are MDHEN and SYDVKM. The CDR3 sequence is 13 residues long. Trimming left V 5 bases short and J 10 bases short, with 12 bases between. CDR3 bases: TGTGCCAGCAGTCCGGTAGGGGGATCACCCCTCCACTTT. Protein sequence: CASSPVGGSPLHF.

The DNA of the CDR3 is TGTGCCTGGACTAGAGGACAGTCCTACTATGGCTACACCTTC. Its translation: CAWTRGQSYYGYTF. This sequence joins TRBV30 and TRBJ1-2; maybe TRBD1 (6 bases). Between the trimmed V and J ends, which lost 4 bases and 3 bases, there was a span of 15 bases. Germline CDR1 GTSNPN, CDR2 SVGIG (reference sequence). This CDR3 has 14 residues.

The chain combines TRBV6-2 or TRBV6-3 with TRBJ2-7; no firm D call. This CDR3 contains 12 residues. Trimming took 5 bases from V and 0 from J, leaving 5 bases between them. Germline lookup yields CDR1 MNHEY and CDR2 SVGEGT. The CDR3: CASSPSSYEQYF. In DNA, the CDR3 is TGTGCCAGCAGTCCGAGCTCCTACGAGCAGTACTTC.

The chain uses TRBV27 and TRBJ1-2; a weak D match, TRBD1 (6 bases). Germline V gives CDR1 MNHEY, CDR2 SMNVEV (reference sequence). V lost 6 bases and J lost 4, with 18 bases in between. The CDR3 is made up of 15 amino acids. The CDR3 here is CASSPQRGLGYGYTF. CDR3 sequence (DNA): TGTGCCAGCAGCCCCCAAAGGGGGTTGGGCTATGGCTACACCTTC.

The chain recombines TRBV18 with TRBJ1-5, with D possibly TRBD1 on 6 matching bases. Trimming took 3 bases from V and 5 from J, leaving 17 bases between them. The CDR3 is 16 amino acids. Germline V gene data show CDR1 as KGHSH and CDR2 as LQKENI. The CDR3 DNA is TGTGCCAGCTCACCCCGGACAGCGTTGCCCGATCAGCCCCAGCATTTT. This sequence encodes CASSPRTALPDQPQHF. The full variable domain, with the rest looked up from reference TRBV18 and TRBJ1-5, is NAGVMQNPRHLVRRRGQEARLRCSPMKGHSHVYWYRQLPEEGLKFMVYLQKENIIDESGMPKERFSAEFPKEGPSILRIQQVVRGDSAAYFCASSPRTALPDQPQHFGDGTRLSIL.

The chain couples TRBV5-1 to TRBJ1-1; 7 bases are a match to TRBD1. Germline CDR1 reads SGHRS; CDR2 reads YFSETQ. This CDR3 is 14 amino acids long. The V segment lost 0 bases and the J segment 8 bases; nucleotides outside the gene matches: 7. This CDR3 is CASSLATGQQEAFF. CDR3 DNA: TGCGCCAGCAGCTTGGCCACGGGACAGCAAGAAGCTTTCTTT.

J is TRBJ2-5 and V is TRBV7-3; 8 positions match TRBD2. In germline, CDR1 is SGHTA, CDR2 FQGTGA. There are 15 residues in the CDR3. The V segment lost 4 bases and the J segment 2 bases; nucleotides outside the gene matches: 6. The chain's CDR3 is CASSSQAGEQETQYF. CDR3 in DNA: TGTGCCAGCAGCTCCCAAGCGGGGGAACAAGAGACCCAGTACTTC.

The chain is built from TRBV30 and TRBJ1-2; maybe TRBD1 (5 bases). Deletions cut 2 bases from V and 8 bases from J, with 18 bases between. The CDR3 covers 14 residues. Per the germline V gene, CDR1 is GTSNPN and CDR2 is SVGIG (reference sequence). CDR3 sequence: CAWSHSGGVGGYTF. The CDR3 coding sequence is TGTGCCTGGAGTCATTCGGGGGGGGTTGGAGGCTACACCTTC.

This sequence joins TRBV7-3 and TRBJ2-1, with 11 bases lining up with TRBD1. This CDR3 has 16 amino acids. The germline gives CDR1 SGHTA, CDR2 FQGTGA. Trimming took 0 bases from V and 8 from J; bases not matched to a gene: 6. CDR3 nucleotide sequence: TGTGCCAGCAGCTTAACATCGGACAGGGGGCTTGATGAGCAGTTCTTC. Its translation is CASSLTSDRGLDEQFF.

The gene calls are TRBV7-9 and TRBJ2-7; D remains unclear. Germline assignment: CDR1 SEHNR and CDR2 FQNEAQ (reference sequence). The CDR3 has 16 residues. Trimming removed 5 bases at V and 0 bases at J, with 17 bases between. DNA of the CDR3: TGTGCCAGCAGCCCACACACAGTAAACCCCTCCTACGAGCAGTACTTC. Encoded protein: CASSPHTVNPSYEQYF.

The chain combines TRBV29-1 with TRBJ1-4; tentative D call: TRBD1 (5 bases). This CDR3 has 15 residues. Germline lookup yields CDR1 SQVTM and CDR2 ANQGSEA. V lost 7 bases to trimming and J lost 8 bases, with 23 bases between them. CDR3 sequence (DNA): TGCAGCGGAGCGACAGTGCGACGTGGTAGAGAAAAACTGTTTTTT. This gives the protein CSGATVRRGREKLFF.

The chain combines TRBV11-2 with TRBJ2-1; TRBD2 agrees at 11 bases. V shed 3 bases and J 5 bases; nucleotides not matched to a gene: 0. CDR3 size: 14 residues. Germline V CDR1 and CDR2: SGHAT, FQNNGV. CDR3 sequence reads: CASSFSGGDNEQFF. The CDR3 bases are TGTGCCAGCAGCTTTAGCGGGGGGGACAATGAGCAGTTCTTC.